These 29 T cell receptor beta chains were sequenced from one sample in a study of vaccination and CD4 T cells after COVID-19. At the Johns Hopkins FTIC core, DNA taken from cultured CD4+ T cells was sequenced by way of the Oncomine TCR Beta short-read assay. MiXCR was run by TCRdb on the PCR reads, yielding one entry per CDR3 protein. The data hold 13,000 or so distinct CDR3 sequences, with less than 45% observed a single time. Treatment here: approximately 9-day PBMC culture with coronavirus spike peptide pools or control peptides (ViraFEST assay). Their antigens are not known. Source: CD4+ T cells from blood, cultured in vitro, taken after SARS-CoV-2 vaccination. The receptors derive from a human donor who had recovered from COVID-19.

In its sample, this clonotype was seen once. The rearrangement uses TRBV5-4 and TRBJ1-1; 7 bases map to TRBD1. The CDR3 totals 13 residues. The junction had 7 bases not matched to a gene; V was cut back by 4 bases and J by 7 bases. Germline values: CDR1 SGHNT, CDR2 YYREEE (reference sequence). The CDR3 loop is CASSSRDRDEAFF. CDR3 coding DNA: TGTGCCAGCAGCAGCCGGGACAGAGATGAAGCTTTCTTT.

This clonotype was found a few times. The V call is TRBV20-1, the J call TRBJ2-3; 8 nucleotides line up with TRBD2. Germline V gene lookup returns CDR1 DFQATT and CDR2 SNEGSKA (reference sequence). This CDR3 region has 15 residues. The J segment lost 5 bases and the V segment lost 7 bases, leaving 14 bases of the junction unmatched. The CDR3 sequence: CSVPPGREEGDTQYF. CDR3 bases: TGCAGTGTTCCCCCAGGGCGGGAGGAGGGAGATACGCAGTATTTT.

V and J are TRBV12-3 or TRBV12-4 and TRBJ2-7; 16 bases line up with TRBD2. There are 18 residues in the CDR3. V shed 2 bases, J shed 4 bases, and the junction held 8 bases outside the gene matches. CDR3: CASSLKGLAGGPVYEQYF. The DNA of the CDR3 is TGTGCCAGCAGTTTAAAGGGACTAGCGGGAGGGCCGGTGTACGAGCAGTACTTC.

Of note for this clonotype: The junction departs from the called germline gene at one end, perhaps through a read error. The chain links TRBV24-1 to TRBJ2-7, with D unresolved. The germline CDR1 and CDR2 sequences are KGHDR and SFDVKD. The CDR3 runs to 11 residues. In nucleotides, the CDR3 is TGTGCCACCAGTGATTTGTACGCGCAGTACTTC. This encodes CATSDLYAQYF.

The V and J genes are TRBV27 and TRBJ2-1, with TRBD2 matching 7 bases. CDR1 is MNHEY and CDR2 is SMNVEV in the germline V gene (reference sequence). This CDR3 is built from 14 residues. The trim removed 6 bases at V and 8 bases at J, leaving 10 bases unmatched. DNA of the CDR3: TGTGCCAGCAGGCTCCAGGGAGGGCTCCATGAGCAGTTCTTC. Amino acids: CASRLQGGLHEQFF.

J is TRBJ1-2 and V is TRBV21-1. TRBV21-1 is described as a pseudogene. This CDR3 is 12 amino acids long. The CDR3 loop reads CASSNRNYGYTF. DNA for the CDR3: TGTGCCAGCAGCAACAGAAACTATGGCTACACCTTC.

The chain carries TRBV7-6 and TRBJ1-1, with D tentatively TRBD1 (5 bases). This CDR3 is built from 14 residues. V lost 3 bases and J lost 4, with 12 bases in between. Germline V gene data show CDR1 as SGHVS and CDR2 as FNYEAQ. The CDR3 loop is CASSLTAKGTEAFF. The CDR3 DNA follows: TGTGCCAGCAGCTTGACAGCCAAAGGCACTGAAGCTTTCTTT.

This chain uses TRBV27 with TRBJ2-1; unclear D gene. This CDR3 is 13 amino acids long. V lost 6 bases, J lost 4 bases, and 10 bases lay in between. The germline V gene has CDR1 MNHEY and CDR2 SMNVEV (reference sequence). The CDR3 sequence is CASSLRIYNEQFF. DNA for the CDR3: TGTGCCAGCAGCCTACGAATATACAATGAGCAGTTCTTC.

This rearrangement joins TRBV6-2 or TRBV6-3 to TRBJ2-7; D may be TRBD1 (6 bases). This CDR3 is 12 amino acids long. Germline V gene sequence: CDR1 MNHEY, CDR2 SVGEGT. The V end was cut by 7 bases, the J end by 4 bases, with 11 bases between. CDR3 sequence: CASNDQGYEQYF. The CDR3 DNA is TGTGCCAGCAATGATCAGGGGTACGAGCAGTACTTC.

This rearrangement joins TRBV11-2 to TRBJ1-5; possibly TRBD1 for D (5 bases). Germline V gene sequence: CDR1 SGHAT, CDR2 FQNNGV. The V and J ends lost 4 bases and 0 bases respectively, with 10 bases between them. This CDR3 is 15 amino acids long. CDR3 amino acids: CASSSEGLSNQPQHF. DNA of the CDR3: TGTGCCAGCAGCTCAGAGGGACTTAGCAATCAGCCCCAGCATTTT.

The chain joins TRBV6-1 to TRBJ1-5; possibly TRBD1 for D (6 bases). Trimming cost V 7 bases and J 6 bases, with 19 bases left between them. This CDR3 comprises 15 residues. Germline V CDR1 and CDR2: MNHNS, SASEGT. CDR3 DNA: TGTGCCAGCACGGTCGGGGGCCTCGGGGGTCAGCCCCAGCATTTT. This encodes CASTVGGLGGQPQHF.

Points on this clonotype: A single base is all that separates this from a far larger clone, so a read error is likely. The rearrangement links TRBV10-3 to TRBJ2-7; 13 bases fit TRBD2. The DNA end favors TRBJ2-5, so the J call may be wrong. Germline CDR1 and CDR2: ENHRY and SYGVKD. CDR3 length: 18 residues. CDR3 residues: CAISVGTIGTSGKETQYF. The CDR3, as DNA: TGTGCCATCAGCGTCGGGACTATAGGGACTAGCGGGAAAGAGACCCAGTACTTC.

To note about this clonotype: In this CDR3 the conserved last residue, phenylalanine or tryptophan, is missing, so a read error is likely. The chain uses TRBV12-3 or TRBV12-4 and TRBJ1-3, with TRBD1 matching 8 bases. With 7 bases clipped from V and 2 bases from J, the junction kept 4 bases outside the gene matches. The CDR3 totals 14 residues. The CDR3 sequence is CASTRTGTGNTIYS. DNA of the CDR3: TGTGCCAGCACCAGGACAGGGACTGGAAACACCATATATTCT.

This clonotype was counted only a few times. The chain employs TRBV28 and TRBJ2-1; 7 nucleotides line up with TRBD1. J lost 4 bases, V lost 5 bases, and 11 bases had no gene match. Germline assignment: CDR1 MDHEN and CDR2 SYDVKM. The CDR3 runs to 16 residues. CDR3 DNA sequence: TGTGCCAGCAGTCTTACCGGGACAGTTCTTTACAATGAGCAGTTCTTC. Translation gives CASSLTGTVLYNEQFF.

This chain links TRBV7-3 with TRBJ2-2, with D hard to call. Trimming took off 2 bases at V and 8 bases at J, with 9 bases between the two ends. There are 13 residues in the CDR3. In germline, CDR1 is SGHTA, CDR2 FQGTGA. CDR3 residues: CASSLLSVGELFF. The DNA of the CDR3 is TGTGCCAGCAGCTTACTATCGGTTGGGGAGCTGTTTTTT.

Worth noting for this clonotype: At one boundary the junction diverges from the germline segment, which might be a read error. The chain employs TRBV6-4 and TRBJ2-2; 8 nucleotides align to TRBD1. The CDR3 sequence is 15 residues long. Germline V gives CDR1 MRHNA, CDR2 SNTAGT. CDR3 protein: CTSSEGQGNTGELFF. The CDR3 nucleotides are TGTACCAGCAGTGAAGGACAGGGAAACACCGGGGAGCTGTTTTTT.

This clonotype was detected only once. The rearrangement links TRBV19 to TRBJ1-4, with D unresolved. This CDR3 contains 13 residues. Trimming pared 6 bases from V and 4 bases from J, leaving 9 bases between. From germline, CDR1 is LNHDA and CDR2 SQIVND (reference sequence). The CDR3 DNA follows: TGTGCCAGTAGGGAAGAGGGTAATGAAAAACTGTTTTTT. Translating gives CASREEGNEKLFF. The full variable domain, completed using reference TRBV19 and TRBJ1-4, is DGGITQSPKYLFRKEGQNVTLSCEQNLNHDAMYWYRQDPGQGLRLIYYSQIVNDFQKGDIAEGYSVSREKKESFPLTVTSAQKNPTAFYLCASREEGNEKLFFGSGTQLSVL.

This clonotype was seen more than once but under ten times. This chain uses TRBV7-9 with TRBJ1-5; 7 bases map to TRBD1. CDR3 length: 14 amino acids. The J segment lost 6 bases and the V segment lost 5 bases, leaving 7 bases of the junction unmatched. In germline, CDR1 is SEHNR, CDR2 FQNEAQ (reference sequence). This CDR3 is CASSRTGLGQPQHF. CDR3 DNA sequence: TGTGCCAGCAGCCGGACAGGTCTGGGTCAGCCCCAGCATTTT.

The count of this clonotype is one. An end of the junction does not agree with germline; a read error may underlie this. V gene TRBV27 combines with J gene TRBJ2-1, with unresolved D. The CDR3 consists of 15 residues. Germline V gene sequence: CDR1 MNHEY, CDR2 SMNVEV (reference sequence). In DNA, the CDR3 is TGTGCCAGCAGTGTTACAAGTATCCCCAAAACGCTCCAAAACTTC. It translates to CASSVTSIPKTLQNF.

The chain has TRBV7-2 and TRBJ2-4; 9 positions match TRBD2. Germline V gene lookup returns CDR1 SGHTA and CDR2 FQGNSA. This CDR3 comprises 16 residues. Germline trimming cut 2 bases from V and 7 bases from J; bases unmatched to any gene: 9. DNA for the CDR3: TGTGCCAGCAGCTTAACGACCGGGACTAGCCTTAACATTCAGTACTTC. It codes for CASSLTTGTSLNIQYF.

This rearrangement joins TRBV20-1 to TRBJ2-7; no firm D call. CDR3 length: 13 amino acids. Germline lookup yields CDR1 DFQATT and CDR2 SNEGSKA (reference sequence). Trimming stripped 5 bases from V and 5 bases from J, with 16 bases between. The CDR3 bases are TGCAGTGCTTGGACGGCTTTATTCCACGAGCAGTACTTC. Its protein product is CSAWTALFHEQYF.

About this clonotype itself: A read error may account for a junction end that differs from germline. This chain joins TRBV6-1 and TRBJ2-1; D is unresolved. CDR1 is MNHNS, CDR2 SASEGT, per germline. The CDR3 is 14 amino acids. CDR3 bases: TGTGCCAGCAGTAAAGCGAGCTCCTACAATGAGCAGTTCTTC. Translated: CASSKASSYNEQFF.

The V gene is TRBV2, the J gene TRBJ2-4; D not resolved. The CDR3 sequence is 13 residues long. Germline V CDR1 and CDR2: SNHLY, FYNNEI. V was shortened by 2 bases and J by 5 bases, with 7 bases between the two germline ends. The CDR3 reads CASSENSENIQYF. Here the CDR3 DNA reads TGTGCCAGCAGTGAAAACAGCGAAAACATTCAGTACTTC.

This chain joins TRBV4-2 and TRBJ1-5; D gene unclear. V lost 0 bases to trimming and J lost 2 bases, with 5 bases between them. The CDR3 is 14 residues long. Germline assignment: CDR1 LGHNA and CDR2 YNFKEQ. The CDR3 coding sequence is TGTGCCAGCAGCCAAGACGCCGGCAATCAGCCCCAGCATTTT. As protein: CASSQDAGNQPQHF.

The V call is TRBV28, the J call TRBJ2-7; D not resolved. The V and J ends lost 1 base and 7 bases respectively, with 8 bases between them. Germline lookup yields CDR1 MDHEN and CDR2 SYDVKM. The length of the CDR3 is 12 residues. CDR3 loop: CASSLLWVEQYF. The CDR3 DNA sequence: TGTGCCAGCAGTTTATTATGGGTTGAGCAGTACTTC.

The chain couples TRBV27 to TRBJ2-2; perhaps TRBD1 as D (5 bases). CDR1 and CDR2 (germline): MNHEY, SMNVEV (reference sequence). CDR3 length: 13 amino acids. Trimming took 6 bases from V and 4 from J, leaving 9 bases between them. CDR3 nucleotide sequence: TGTGCCAGCAGGGGGCATGGCACCGGGGAGCTGTTTTTT. This gives the protein CASRGHGTGELFF.

The J gene is TRBJ1-5, the V gene TRBV20-1, with 7 bases matching TRBD1. This CDR3 is built from 16 residues. J was trimmed by 3 bases and V by 6 bases; bases with no gene match: 14. Germline V gives CDR1 DFQATT, CDR2 SNEGSKA (reference sequence). DNA of the CDR3: TGCAGTGCAAAGAATAGACAGGGCAACTACAATCAGCCCCAGCATTTT. It specifies CSAKNRQGNYNQPQHF.

This CDR3 reads CASSEWDRGEYF. CDR3 DNA: TGTGCCAGCAGTGAATGGGACAGGGGAGAGTATTTT. The J gene is TRBJ2-3, the V gene TRBV2; 10 bases align to TRBD1. CDR1 is SNHLY and CDR2 is FYNNEI in the germline V gene. V gave up 2 bases and J gave up 13 bases; unmatched junction bases: 3. This CDR3 contains 12 residues.

The rearrangement joins TRBV4-1 to TRBJ2-7; D may correspond to TRBD1 or TRBD2 (5 bases each). Trimming shortened V by 3 bases and J by 5 bases, and 17 bases separated the two germline ends. The CDR3 consists of 15 residues. Per the germline V gene, CDR1 is MGHRA and CDR2 is YSYEKL. CDR3 sequence reads: CASSHPPMGRDEQYF. CDR3 bases: TGCGCCAGCAGCCACCCACCCATGGGGCGGGACGAGCAGTACTTC.